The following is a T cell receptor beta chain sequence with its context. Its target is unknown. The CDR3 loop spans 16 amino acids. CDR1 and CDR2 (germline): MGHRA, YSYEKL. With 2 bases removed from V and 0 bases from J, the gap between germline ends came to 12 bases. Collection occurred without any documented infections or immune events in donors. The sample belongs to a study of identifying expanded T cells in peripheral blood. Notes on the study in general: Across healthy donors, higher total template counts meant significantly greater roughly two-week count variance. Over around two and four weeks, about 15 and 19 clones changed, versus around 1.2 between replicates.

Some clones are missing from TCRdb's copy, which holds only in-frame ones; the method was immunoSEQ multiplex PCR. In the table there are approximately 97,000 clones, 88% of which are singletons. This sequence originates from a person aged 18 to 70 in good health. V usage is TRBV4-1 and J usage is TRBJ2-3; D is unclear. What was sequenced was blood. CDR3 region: CASSQPNEFSTDTQYF. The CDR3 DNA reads TGCGCCAGCAGCCAACCTAATGAATTCAGCACAGATACGCAGTATTTT.